A single TCR beta chain is shown here with its context. Antigen unknown. It was with 60 Vbeta and 13 Jbeta primers that the PCR ran. Some clones are missing from TCRdb's copy, which holds only in-frame ones; the method was immunoSEQ multiplex PCR. Of under 150,000 clones in the sample, about 80% were seen once. This sample was included in a study of cytomegalovirus exposure and HLA in healthy donors. Findings and limits, study-wide: There were some public TCRs occurring in many donors, but most TCR sequences were rare. In vitro assays verified that three CMV-associated chains recognized CMV antigens specifically. The study dropped some indistinguishable V segments, TRBV6-2 and TRBV6-3 among them.

The CDR3 extends over 14 amino acids. CDR1 and CDR2 from the germline V gene are LNHDA and SQIVND (reference sequence). Deletions cut 3 bases from V and 4 bases from J, with 12 bases between. The chain employs TRBV19 and TRBJ2-5; D perhaps matches TRBD1 (5 bases). The clonotype was recovered from a man under 40 in good health and CMV-seronegative. The sequenced material came from PBMCs. CDR3 protein: CASSMRSRGETQYF. CDR3 DNA: TGTGCCAGTAGTATGCGGTCTAGGGGAGAGACCCAGTACTTC.